What follows are 32 T cell receptor beta chains derived from one specimen sequenced in a study of vaccination effects on CD4 cells after COVID-19. The antigens of these receptors remain unknown. The ViraFEST assay expanded antigen-specific CD4+ T cells with viral peptide pools before sequencing. Culture proceeded for 10 days, and CD4+ T cells were then isolated. All participants had two doses of either the BNT162b2 or mRNA-1273 vaccine. Produced via immunoSEQ multiplex PCR; TCRdb's table is partial and in-frame only. The sample has around 67,000 clones; approximately 81% are singletons. The material sequenced was CD4+ T cells from PBMCs cultured with HCoV-229E spike peptides, taken after COVID-19 vaccination. The origin of the receptors is a human donor who received a COVID-19 vaccine.

The chain employs TRBV7-8 and TRBJ1-5, with 10 bases fitting TRBD1. V dropped 2 bases and J dropped 0; count of bases not matched to a gene: 4. The CDR3 covers 17 residues. CDR1 is SGHVS, CDR2 FQNEAQ, per germline. Here the CDR3 DNA reads TGTGCCAGCAGCTTAAGGGGACAGGGGAATAGCAATCAGCCCCAGCATTTT. Protein sequence: CASSLRGQGNSNQPQHF.

This clone appeared a single time. The chain joins TRBV10-3 to TRBJ1-1; 8 bases line up with TRBD1. Trimming cost V 0 bases and J 1 base; bases outside gene matches: 4. From germline, CDR1 is ENHRY and CDR2 SYGVKD. There are 16 residues in the CDR3. CDR3 in amino acids: CAISESIGTGNTEAFF. CDR3 DNA sequence: TGTGCCATCAGTGAGTCCATTGGGACAGGGAACACTGAAGCTTTCTTT.

This clone was observed a single time. V gene TRBV15 combines with J gene TRBJ2-3; the match to TRBD1 covers 7 bases. This CDR3 contains 16 residues. After removal of 2 bases from V and 4 bases from J, the junction contained 9 bases not matched to a gene. CDR1 is LNHNV, CDR2 YYDKDF, per germline (reference sequence). CDR3 loop: CATSRLKGAAADTQYF. The CDR3 DNA follows: TGTGCCACCAGCAGACTCAAGGGGGCGGCGGCAGATACGCAGTATTTT.

The chain is built from TRBV6-5 and TRBJ1-1; tentative D call: TRBD1 (6 bases). Between the trimmed V and J ends, which lost 5 bases and 4 bases, there was a span of 17 bases. This CDR3 region has 15 residues. Looked up from germline, CDR1 is MNHEY and CDR2 is SVGAGI. DNA of the CDR3: TGTGCCAGCAGTCGCCTTACCAGGGGAGGCACTGAAGCTTTCTTT. Protein sequence: CASSRLTRGGTEAFF.

The V call is TRBV10-3, the J call TRBJ2-3, with TRBD2 identical over 12 bases. CDR3 length equals 18 residues. CDR1 and CDR2 from the germline V gene are ENHRY and SYGVKD. V trimming: 3 bases; J trimming: 5 bases; junction bases outside the gene matches: 12. The CDR3 DNA is TGTGCCATCAGTGATCCCCTTGCTAGCGGGGGGGCCAAAGATACGCAGTATTTT. The encoded protein is CAISDPLASGGAKDTQYF.

The chain carries TRBV29-1 and TRBJ1-5; 7 bases line up with TRBD1. Germline assignment: CDR1 SQVTM and CDR2 ANQGSEA. The length of the CDR3 is 15 residues. V lost 6 bases to trimming and J lost 7 bases; unmatched junction nucleotides: 15. CDR3 protein: CSVTVDQGGWQPQHF. CDR3 in DNA: TGCAGCGTAACCGTCGATCAGGGGGGATGGCAGCCCCAGCATTTT.

This clone was detected only once. V and J are TRBV11-2 and TRBJ1-3; D unresolved. The CDR3 has 13 residues. Germline assignment: CDR1 SGHAT and CDR2 FQNNGV. V was clipped by 5 bases and J by 4 bases, with 9 bases between them. The CDR3 loop reads CASSPFGGNTIYF. In nucleotides, the CDR3 is TGTGCCAGCAGCCCCTTTGGCGGAAACACCATATATTTT.

The V gene is TRBV2, the J gene TRBJ1-4, with 7 nucleotides matching TRBD1. This CDR3 is 15 amino acids long. V shed 6 bases and J 3 bases; nucleotides not matched to a gene: 7. Germline CDR1 and CDR2: SNHLY and FYNNEI. CDR3 in amino acids: CASRGPGQPNEKLFF. The CDR3 nucleotides are TGTGCCAGCAGAGGACCGGGACAGCCTAATGAAAAACTGTTTTTT.

This rearrangement joins TRBV3-1 (or the pseudogene TRBV3-2) to TRBJ2-7; 7 bases map to TRBD1. Germline CDR1 LGHDT, CDR2 YNNKEL (reference sequence). Trimming at V came to 4 bases and at J to 3 bases, leaving 3 bases not matched to a gene. The CDR3 is made up of 13 amino acids. The CDR3 DNA follows: TGTGCCAGCAGCCTCCGGGACAGCTACGAGCAGTACGTC. This codes for CASSLRDSYEQYV.

This clone was observed a few times. This chain links TRBV15 with TRBJ2-7, with D uncertain. The CDR3 length is 14 residues. Trimming removed 5 bases from V and 0 bases from J, with 11 bases in between. Germline V lookup: CDR1 LNHNV, CDR2 YYDKDF (reference sequence). For the CDR3, the DNA is TGTGCCACCAGCCCCCGACTTAACTCCTACGAGCAGTACGTC. Translating gives CATSPRLNSYEQYV.

This chain links TRBV7-3 with TRBJ2-3; TRBD2 matches at 7 bases. This CDR3 has 17 residues. Germline V lookup: CDR1 SGHTA, CDR2 FQGTGA. Trimming cost V 0 bases and J 4 bases; bases outside gene matches: 10. The chain's CDR3 is CASSLTRTSGVADTQYF. The CDR3 DNA reads as TGTGCCAGCAGCTTAACCCGGACAAGCGGGGTAGCAGATACGCAGTATTTT. Drawing the rest from reference TRBV7-3 and TRBJ2-3, the complete variable domain is GAGVSQTPSNKVTEKGKYVELRCDPISGHTALYWYRQSLGQGPEFLIYFQGTGAADDSGLPNDRFFAVRPEGSVSTLKIQRTERGDSAVYLCASSLTRTSGVADTQYFGPGTRLTVL.

V and J are TRBV2 and TRBJ2-6, with D unclear. Germline V CDR1 and CDR2: SNHLY, FYNNEI. The CDR3 has 14 residues. V lost 5 bases and J 0 bases, leaving 5 bases between the germline ends. Here the CDR3 DNA reads TGTGCCAGCAGTCTGAGCTCTGGGGCCAACGTCCTGACTTTC. Its translation is CASSLSSGANVLTF.

The V gene is TRBV5-1, the J gene TRBJ2-4; possibly TRBD1 for D (8 bases). The CDR3 length is 14 residues. Germline assignment: CDR1 SGHRS and CDR2 YFSETQ. Between the trimmed V and J ends, which lost 1 base and 8 bases, there was a span of 13 bases. The CDR3 DNA reads as TGCGCCAGCAGCTTGCGTACAGGGGGGGACATTCAGTACTTC. Translating it yields CASSLRTGGDIQYF.

V gene TRBV6-6 combines with J gene TRBJ1-4; no reliable D call. This CDR3 comprises 15 residues. Germline V CDR1 and CDR2: MNHNY, SVGAGI (reference sequence). The V gene lost 2 bases and the J gene lost 2 bases, with 9 bases spanning the gap. The CDR3 coding sequence is TGTGCCAGCAGTTACGGGAGCCCGACTAATGAAAAACTGTTTTTT. Encoded protein: CASSYGSPTNEKLFF.

The chain has TRBV27 and TRBJ1-5; 7 bases align to TRBD1. V was clipped by 8 bases and J by 8 bases; unmatched bases: 18. CDR3 length equals 16 residues. From germline, CDR1 is MNHEY and CDR2 SMNVEV (reference sequence). The CDR3 DNA reads TGTGCCAGCTCTCCTCGGAGAACAGGGGAAGGTGAGCCCCAGCATTTT. This gives the protein CASSPRRTGEGEPQHF.

The V gene is TRBV6-5, the J gene TRBJ1-5, with 9 bases aligning to TRBD1. This CDR3 is 15 amino acids long. Germline V CDR1 and CDR2: MNHEY, SVGAGI. J lost 7 bases, V lost 4 bases, and 8 bases had no gene match. The CDR3 region is CASSSGTGFEQPQHF. The CDR3 DNA reads TGTGCCAGCAGTTCCGGGACAGGGTTCGAACAGCCCCAGCATTTT.

This clone has just a few counts. The J gene is TRBJ2-3, the V gene TRBV5-4, with TRBD2 identical over 9 bases. The J segment lost 2 bases and the V segment lost 0 bases, leaving 4 bases of the junction unmatched. Germline V gene sequence: CDR1 SGHNT, CDR2 YYREEE (reference sequence). The CDR3 length is 16 residues. CDR3 sequence: CASSLGLAAYTDTQYF. DNA for the CDR3: TGTGCCAGCAGCTTGGGACTAGCGGCCTACACAGATACGCAGTATTTT.

This clone was seen only once. This sequence joins TRBV5-6 and TRBJ1-6; D is unclear. Germline V lookup: CDR1 SGHDT, CDR2 YYEEEE. The CDR3 runs to 14 residues. Trimming removed 4 bases at V and 11 bases at J, with 16 bases between. The CDR3 DNA reads TGTGCCAGCAGCCCCGGACTGCCCGGCACACCCCTCCACTTT. The encoded protein is CASSPGLPGTPLHF.

This chain connects TRBV24-1 to TRBJ2-2; D may correspond to TRBD1 or TRBD2 (5 bases each). The germline V and J ends were trimmed by 7 bases and 0 bases, with 8 bases remaining between them. From germline, CDR1 is KGHDR and CDR2 SFDVKD. This CDR3 has 14 amino acids. The CDR3 bases are TGTGCCACCAGAGGGACGGCGAACACCGGGGAGCTGTTTTTT. As protein: CATRGTANTGELFF.

The V call is TRBV7-2, the J call TRBJ1-2; possibly TRBD1 for D (6 bases). The CDR3 has 17 amino acids. Germline loops: CDR1 SGHTA, CDR2 FQGNSA. V was shortened by 0 bases and J by 0 bases, with 14 bases between the two germline ends. The CDR3 DNA reads as TGTGCCAGCAGCTTAGCCCCGGGGACACCACCTAACTATGGCTACACCTTC. Translation: CASSLAPGTPPNYGYTF.

The chain uses TRBV19 and TRBJ1-1, with unresolved D. Trimming stripped 3 bases from V and 6 bases from J, with 8 bases between. Germline loops: CDR1 LNHDA, CDR2 SQIVND (reference sequence). This CDR3 comprises 12 residues. The CDR3 loop reads CASSMDEAEAFF. DNA of the CDR3: TGTGCCAGTAGTATGGACGAGGCTGAAGCTTTCTTT.

This clone was recorded a few times. CDR3 in amino acids: CASSPGGLPSTDTQYF. The CDR3 coding sequence is TGCGCCAGCTCCCCCGGGGGTCTTCCTAGCACAGATACGCAGTATTTT. The chain is built from TRBV5-1 and TRBJ2-3; tentative D call: TRBD2 (6 bases). The germline CDR1 and CDR2 sequences are SGHRS and YFSETQ. V was cut by 7 bases and J by 0 bases, with 18 bases left in between. The CDR3 totals 16 residues.

The chain has TRBV5-1 and TRBJ2-3, with D possibly TRBD2 on 5 matching bases. V lost 4 bases and J lost 0, with 12 bases in between. This CDR3 comprises 15 residues. Germline V gives CDR1 SGHRS, CDR2 YFSETQ. CDR3 DNA: TGCGCCAGCAGCCCCTCCGGAGGAAGCACAGATACGCAGTATTTT. Its protein is CASSPSGGSTDTQYF.

The V and J genes are TRBV4-3 and TRBJ2-3; D not resolved. Germline loops: CDR1 LGHNA, CDR2 YSLEER. The CDR3 contains 14 residues. V was clipped by 5 bases and J by 4 bases, with 13 bases between them. CDR3 sequence (DNA): TGCGCCAGCAGCTATAGTAGGACCCCAGATACGCAGTATTTT. This sequence encodes CASSYSRTPDTQYF.

This sequence joins TRBV14 and TRBJ2-2; the D gene is possibly TRBD1 (6 bases). The germline CDR1 and CDR2 sequences are SGHDN and FVKESK. Trimming left V 3 bases short and J 2 bases short, with 22 bases between. The CDR3 is made up of 19 amino acids. The DNA of the CDR3 is TGTGCCAGCAGCCATTCCATCTGGGGGCGAGCGGCAAACACCGGGGAGCTGTTTTTT. It codes for CASSHSIWGRAANTGELFF.

V and J are TRBV7-2 and TRBJ2-1; 9 bases line up with TRBD1. After removal of 5 bases from V and 9 bases from J, the junction contained 8 bases not matched to a gene. This CDR3 region has 14 residues. Germline V gives CDR1 SGHTA, CDR2 FQGNSA. This CDR3 reads CASSGGTGRGEQFF. CDR3 DNA: TGTGCCAGCAGCGGCGGGACAGGGCGTGGTGAGCAGTTCTTC.

The rearrangement uses TRBV24-1 and TRBJ2-5; D gene unclear. Trimming removed 0 bases from V and 3 bases from J, with 10 bases in between. The germline V gene encodes CDR1 KGHDR and CDR2 SFDVKD. The CDR3 is made up of 15 amino acids. CDR3 amino acids: CATSDLRPEKETQYF. The CDR3, as DNA: TGTGCCACCAGTGATTTGCGGCCCGAGAAAGAGACCCAGTACTTC.

The gene calls are TRBV9 and TRBJ2-5, with 12 bases fitting TRBD1. The germline V gene has CDR1 SGDLS and CDR2 YYNGEE. V shed 2 bases, J shed 5 bases, and the junction held 10 bases outside the gene matches. The CDR3 has 17 residues. CDR3 amino acids: CASSVTGTGGIGETQYF. CDR3 bases: TGTGCCAGCAGCGTCACCGGGACAGGGGGCATCGGGGAGACCCAGTACTTC.

The rearrangement joins TRBV12-3 or TRBV12-4 to TRBJ1-2, with D maybe TRBD1 (5 bases). Trimming took off 3 bases at V and 5 bases at J, with 7 bases between the two ends. The CDR3 has 12 amino acids. CDR3 region: CASSFRDYGYTF. CDR3 coding DNA: TGTGCCAGCAGTTTCAGGGATTATGGCTACACCTTC.

This clone appeared once. This rearrangement joins TRBV27 to TRBJ1-4; D gene unclear. V dropped 5 bases and J dropped 3 bases, with 10 bases sitting between them. CDR1 and CDR2 from the germline V gene are MNHEY and SMNVEV (reference sequence). The CDR3 is made up of 14 amino acids. DNA of the CDR3: TGTGCCAGCAGTCCCAGGAGAGCTAATGAAAAACTGTTTTTT. Translated, it gives CASSPRRANEKLFF.

The chain carries TRBV19 and TRBJ2-3, with D unresolved. Between the trimmed V and J ends, which lost 2 bases and 5 bases, there was a span of 8 bases. The CDR3 length is 13 residues. CDR1 is LNHDA, CDR2 SQIVND, per germline (reference sequence). Written as DNA, the CDR3 is TGTGCCAGTAGTATATTAGGTCTAGATACGCAGTATTTT. Its translation: CASSILGLDTQYF.

This chain's CDR3 is CASSPLPLVGANEKLFF. The CDR3 region has the DNA TGTGCCAGCTCACCACTTCCCTTGGTTGGGGCTAATGAAAAACTGTTTTTT. The V and J genes are TRBV18 and TRBJ1-4, with D uncertain. This CDR3 is built from 17 residues. Germline V gene data show CDR1 as KGHSH and CDR2 as LQKENI. Trimming pared 1 base from V and 3 bases from J, leaving 15 bases between.